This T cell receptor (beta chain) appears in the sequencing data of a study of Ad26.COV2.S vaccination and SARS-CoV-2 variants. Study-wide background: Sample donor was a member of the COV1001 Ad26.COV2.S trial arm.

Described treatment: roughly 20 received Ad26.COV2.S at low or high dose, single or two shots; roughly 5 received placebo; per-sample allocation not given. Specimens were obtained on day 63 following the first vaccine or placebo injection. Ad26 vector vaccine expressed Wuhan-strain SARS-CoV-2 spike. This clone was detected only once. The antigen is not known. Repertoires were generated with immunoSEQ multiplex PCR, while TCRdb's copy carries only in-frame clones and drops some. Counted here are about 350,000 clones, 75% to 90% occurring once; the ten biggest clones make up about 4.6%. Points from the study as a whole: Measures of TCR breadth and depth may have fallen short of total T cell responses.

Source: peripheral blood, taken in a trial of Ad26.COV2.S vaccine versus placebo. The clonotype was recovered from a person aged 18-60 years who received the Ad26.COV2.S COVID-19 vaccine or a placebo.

CDR3 residues: CASSYGTSRTGELFF. CDR3 nucleotide sequence: TGTGCCAGCAGTTACGGGACTAGCAGAACCGGGGAGCTGTTTTTT. The chain uses TRBV6-5 and TRBJ2-2; 9 positions agree with TRBD2. In germline, CDR1 is MNHEY, CDR2 SVGAGI. The CDR3 length is 15 residues. V was clipped by 2 bases and J by 5 bases; unmatched bases: 3.